The T cell receptor beta chain described here comes from a study of blood T cell repertoires in COVID-19. Overall study: The United States, Italy and Spain provided the acute and convalescent COVID-19 samples. T cells, B-cell-depleted T cells, or PBMCs supplied cDNA or gDNA.

Authors' methods: Nucleated cell counts were estimated from reference gene primer amplification. Only in-frame clones appear in the TCRdb table, and some are missing; sequencing was by immunoSEQ multiplex PCR. The DNA gave D and trimming, while V, J and clone size come from that table. Of approximately 88,000 clones listed, around 80% are singletons. The CDR3 totals 16 residues. V dropped 7 bases and J dropped 5; count of bases not matched to a gene: 8. Germline V CDR1 and CDR2: ENHRY, SYGVKD. The origin of this receptor is a man aged 45 to 65 who had recovered from COVID-19. Sequences were obtained from peripheral blood. The chain uses TRBV10-3 and TRBJ2-1; 13 bases map to TRBD2. The CDR3 region is CAITRTSGRQNNEQFF. In nucleotides, the CDR3 is TGTGCCATCACTAGGACTAGCGGGAGACAGAACAATGAGCAGTTCTTC.